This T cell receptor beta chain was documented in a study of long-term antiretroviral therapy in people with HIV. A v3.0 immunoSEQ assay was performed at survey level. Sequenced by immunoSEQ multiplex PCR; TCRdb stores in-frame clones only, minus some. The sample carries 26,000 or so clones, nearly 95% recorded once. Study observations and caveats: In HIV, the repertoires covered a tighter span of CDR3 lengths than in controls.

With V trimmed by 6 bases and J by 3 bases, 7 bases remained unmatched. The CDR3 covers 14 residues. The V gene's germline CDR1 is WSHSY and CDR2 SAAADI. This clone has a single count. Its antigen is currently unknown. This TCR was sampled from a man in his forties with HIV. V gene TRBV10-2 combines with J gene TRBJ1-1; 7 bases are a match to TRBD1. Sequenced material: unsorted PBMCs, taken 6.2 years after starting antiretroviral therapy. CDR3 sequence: CASRSGGGYTEAFF. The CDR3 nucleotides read TGCGCCAGCAGATCAGGGGGAGGGTACACTGAAGCTTTCTTT.